This T cell receptor beta chain originates from a study of T-cell memory formation after mild COVID-19. MiXCR, run by TCRdb on the 5' RACE reads, gives a single entry per CDR3 protein. The table has 250,000 to 300,000 distinct CDR3 sequences, 16% seen once. Losses at the gene ends were 3 bases for V and 4 bases for J; bases not matched to a gene: 7. Germline CDR1 reads DFQATT; CDR2 reads SNEGSKA (reference sequence). This CDR3 is 15 amino acids long. The chain combines TRBV20-1 with TRBJ1-4; 8 positions agree with TRBD1. This TCR was sampled from a man younger than 30 who had mild COVID-19 (a few samples of this study predate the infection). Cell type and time point are not known. The sample was PBMCs or a T cell subset sorted from them (not recorded which). The CDR3 sequence: CSASPGTGFNEKLFF. The CDR3, as DNA: TGCAGTGCTAGTCCGGGGACAGGTTTTAATGAAAAACTGTTTTTT.